Sequencing of this T cell receptor (beta chain) was carried out in a study of cytomegalovirus exposure and HLA in healthy donors. Study results and limitations: Altogether, some 170 TCR beta chains were recorded as cytomegalovirus-associated. Segments of the TCR beta V type were, in most cases, productive about 87% or about 30% of the time in an earlier analysis. A later analysis found most CMV-associated TCR beta chains apparently HLA-restricted.

Points on this clone: The antigen is not known.

PCR involved 60 Vbeta and 13 Jbeta primers. TCRdb keeps only in-frame clones here, not all; method: immunoSEQ multiplex PCR. The sample includes 100,000 to 150,000 clones, approximately 80% of them seen just once. The junction had 7 bases not matched to a gene; V was cut back by 5 bases and J by 5 bases. The V gene's germline CDR1 is MNHNY and CDR2 SVGAGI (reference sequence). The CDR3 is 15 residues long. The V gene is TRBV6-6, the J gene TRBJ2-1; TRBD1 matches at 9 bases. The receptor was derived from a man aged 50-59 years in good health and CMV-seronegative. What was sequenced was PBMCs. The CDR3 region has the DNA TGTGCCAGCAGTCCTCCCGGGACAGGGCACAATGAGCAGTTCTTC. Protein: CASSPPGTGHNEQFF.